These 17 T cell receptor beta chains were sequenced from one sample in a study of T cell responses to AZD1222 COVID-19 vaccine. Using immunoSEQ multiplex PCR, the repertoire was profiled, and TCRdb retains in-frame clones only, with some absent. The profile shows around 150,000 clones, roughly 84% of them singletons. Specimen: peripheral blood, collected on day 0 of AZD1222 vaccination. All receptors derive from an adult in good health.

The chain combines TRBV12-3 or TRBV12-4 with TRBJ2-7; the D gene is possibly TRBD1 (6 bases). The CDR3 consists of 13 residues. Trimming cost V 5 bases and J 3 bases, with 11 bases left between them. This CDR3 is CASSATGIYEQYF. CDR3 bases: TGTGCCAGCAGTGCTACAGGGATCTACGAGCAGTACTTC.

The rearrangement uses TRBV28 and TRBJ1-3, with D tentatively TRBD1 (6 bases). CDR1 and CDR2 (germline): MDHEN, SYDVKM. Trimming removed 4 bases at V and 0 bases at J, with 13 bases between. The CDR3 consists of 16 residues. CDR3 DNA: TGTGCCAGCAGTTCAGGACAGCGGGACTCTGGAAACACCATATATTTT. This codes for CASSSGQRDSGNTIYF. The variable domain in full, completed from reference TRBV28 and TRBJ1-3, reads DVKVTQSSRYLVKRTGEKVFLECVQDMDHENMFWYRQDPGLGLRLIYFSYDVKMKEKGDIPEGYSVSREKKERFSLILESASTNQTSMYLCASSSGQRDSGNTIYFGEGSWLTVV.

This clone was counted only a few times. This CDR3 reads CASRDQVQPQHF. In nucleotides, the CDR3 is TGTGCCAGCAGGGACCAAGTTCAGCCCCAGCATTTT. The chain recombines TRBV28 with TRBJ1-5; the D is unclear. The CDR3 length is 12 residues. The V end was cut by 6 bases, the J end by 6 bases, with 9 bases between. Germline-derived CDR1 and CDR2 are MDHEN and SYDVKM. Complete variable domain (other parts from reference TRBV28 and TRBJ1-5): DVKVTQSSRYLVKRTGEKVFLECVQDMDHENMFWYRQDPGLGLRLIYFSYDVKMKEKGDIPEGYSVSREKKERFSLILESASTNQTSMYLCASRDQVQPQHFGDGTRLSIL.

This clone appeared a few times. The chain couples TRBV5-1 to TRBJ1-2; no definite D call. Germline lookup yields CDR1 SGHRS and CDR2 YFSETQ. V was clipped by 0 bases and J by 5 bases, with 8 bases between them. This CDR3 has 13 residues. DNA of the CDR3: TGCGCCAGCAGCTTGGGGGTTAGATATGGCTACACCTTC. This translates into CASSLGVRYGYTF.

The chain employs TRBV9 and TRBJ2-5; no firm D call. The CDR3 covers 14 residues. The V gene lost 0 bases and the J gene lost 3 bases, with 9 bases spanning the gap. The germline gives CDR1 SGDLS, CDR2 YYNGEE. The CDR3 sequence is CASSVDSTEETQYF. Written as DNA, the CDR3 is TGTGCCAGCAGCGTAGATTCTACAGAAGAGACCCAGTACTTC.

The chain combines TRBV6-5 with TRBJ2-3; D perhaps matches TRBD2 (6 bases). Trimming shortened V by 2 bases and J by 3 bases, and 15 bases separated the two germline ends. CDR3 size: 16 residues. Germline V gives CDR1 MNHEY, CDR2 SVGAGI. CDR3 sequence (DNA): TGTGCCAGCAGTTACGGGGGAGGTATAATAACAGATACGCAGTATTTT. Amino acid sequence: CASSYGGGIITDTQYF.

The chain couples TRBV27 to TRBJ1-1; perhaps TRBD1 as D (5 bases). The CDR3 totals 18 residues. Germline V CDR1 and CDR2: MNHEY, SMNVEV (reference sequence). Trimming took off 4 bases at V and 0 bases at J, with 21 bases between the two ends. The CDR3 spells CASSYRSLYTYMNTEAFF. For the CDR3, the DNA is TGTGCCAGCAGTTACAGGTCCCTCTACACCTACATGAACACTGAAGCTTTCTTT.

As for this clone: The junction and the germline gene differ at one end; a read error may be behind it. This chain links TRBV13 with TRBJ1-3, with TRBD1 matching over 7 bases. The germline CDR1 and CDR2 sequences are PRHDT and FYEKMQ (reference sequence). The length of the CDR3 is 15 residues. Here the CDR3 reads CASSLGDSSGNTIYF. In nucleotides, the CDR3 is TGTGCCAGCAGCCTAGGGGACAGCTCTGGAAACACCATATATTTT.

The chain joins TRBV5-1 to TRBJ1-1, with 9 bases identical to TRBD1. J gave up 3 bases and V 0 bases, and 6 bases lay outside the gene matches. CDR3 length: 16 amino acids. From germline, CDR1 is SGHRS and CDR2 YFSETQ. CDR3: CASSLGWDREDTEAFF. For the CDR3, the DNA is TGCGCCAGCAGCTTGGGATGGGACAGGGAGGACACTGAAGCTTTCTTT.

V and J are TRBV6-1 and TRBJ1-2, with a weak D call TRBD1 (6 bases). The CDR3 sequence is 13 residues long. The V gene lost 2 bases and the J gene lost 8 bases, with 12 bases spanning the gap. Per the germline V gene, CDR1 is MNHNS and CDR2 is SASEGT. The CDR3 reads CASSERQAGGYTF. CDR3 coding DNA: TGTGCCAGCAGTGAACGACAGGCGGGCGGCTACACCTTC.

The chain has TRBV12-3 or TRBV12-4 and TRBJ1-2; perhaps TRBD1 as D (5 bases). The V end lost 6 bases, the J end lost 3 bases, and 11 bases lay between the germline ends. The CDR3 is 13 residues long. The CDR3 coding sequence is TGTGCCAGCAGGCGACAGTTAGACTATGGCTACACCTTC. Protein: CASRRQLDYGYTF.

The rearrangement uses TRBV7-9 and TRBJ1-1; possibly TRBD1 for D (5 bases). Germline CDR1 and CDR2: SEHNR and FQNEAQ (reference sequence). The CDR3 length is 15 residues. Deletions cut 4 bases from V and 1 base from J, with 13 bases between. The CDR3 nucleotides read TGTGCCAGCAGCTCGGGACTGCGCCGGAACACTGAAGCTTTCTTT. The encoded protein is CASSSGLRRNTEAFF. The full variable domain, in which reference TRBV7-9 and TRBJ1-1 provide the parts outside the CDR3, is DTGVSQNPRHKITKRGQNVTFRCDPISEHNRLYWYRQTLGQGPEFLTYFQNEAQLEKSRLLSDRFSAERPKGSFSTLEIQRTEQGDSAMYLCASSSGLRRNTEAFFGQGTRLTVV.

CDR3 amino acids: CASSQAQGWGSPLHF. The CDR3 DNA reads as TGTGCCAGCAGCCAAGCACAGGGCTGGGGTTCACCCCTCCACTTT. This sequence joins TRBV3-1 (or the pseudogene TRBV3-2) and TRBJ1-6; a weak D match, TRBD1 (6 bases). This CDR3 has 15 amino acids. Germline CDR1 and CDR2: LGHDT and YNNKEL (reference sequence). V lost 1 base to trimming and J lost 9 bases, with 13 bases between them.

The chain links TRBV5-1 to TRBJ2-3, with D uncertain. CDR3 size: 15 residues. CDR1 is SGHRS and CDR2 is YFSETQ in the germline V gene. V lost 0 bases and J lost 2, with 10 bases in between. This chain's CDR3 is CASSLDGETTDTQYF. The CDR3 DNA is TGCGCCAGCAGCTTGGATGGGGAAACCACAGATACGCAGTATTTT. Drawing the rest from reference TRBV5-1 and TRBJ2-3, the complete variable domain is KAGVTQTPRYLIKTRGQQVTLSCSPISGHRSVSWYQQTPGQGLQFLFEYFSETQRNKGNFPGRFSGRQFSNSRSEMNVSTLELGDSALYLCASSLDGETTDTQYFGPGTRLTVL.

The chain uses TRBV7-7 and TRBJ2-1; 10 nucleotides align to TRBD2. CDR3 length: 15 residues. The germline gives CDR1 SSHAT, CDR2 FNYEAQ (reference sequence). Germline trimming cut 5 bases from V and 4 bases from J; bases unmatched to any gene: 5. In DNA form, the CDR3 reads TGTGCCAGCAGCCATAGCGGGGGGCCTTACAATGAGCAGTTCTTC. Translated: CASSHSGGPYNEQFF.

The J gene is TRBJ2-7, the V gene TRBV5-1; tentative D call: TRBD1 (6 bases). V was pared by 5 bases and J by 3 bases, with 15 bases between. Germline values: CDR1 SGHRS, CDR2 YFSETQ. The CDR3 has 14 residues. CDR3 nucleotides: TGCGCCAGCAGAGCAGAACACAGGGTCTACGAGCAGTACTTC. Residues: CASRAEHRVYEQYF.

This rearrangement joins TRBV6-6 to TRBJ2-2, with 7 bases that match TRBD2. The CDR3 spans 16 residues. J gave up 5 bases and V 5 bases, and 11 bases lay outside the gene matches. Germline assignment: CDR1 MNHNY and CDR2 SVGAGI (reference sequence). CDR3: CASSLPRGGGTGELFF. Here the CDR3 DNA reads TGTGCCAGCAGTCTCCCTCGCGGGGGTGGGACCGGGGAGCTGTTTTTT.